This T cell receptor beta chain was obtained from a study of blood T cell repertoires in COVID-19. Study background: COVID-19 samples, acute and convalescent, were from the United States, Italy and Spain. In each case, the material was cDNA or gDNA derived from T cells, B-cell-depleted T cells, or PBMCs.

The V gene lost 5 bases and the J gene lost 5 bases, with 12 bases spanning the gap. CDR3 length: 14 residues. Germline CDR1 MNHEY, CDR2 SVGAGI. In the original workflow: The assay estimated nucleated cells by amplifying reference gene primers. Data came from immunoSEQ multiplex PCR; TCRdb stores just in-frame clones and leaves some out. V and J calls and clone size are as listed in that table; D and trimming were resolved from the DNA. Seen here are some 250,000 clones, about four fifths observed once, and the top ten hold approximately 2%. This chain uses TRBV6-5 with TRBJ2-2; D remains unclear. The sequence was obtained from a man in his thirties or forties who had recovered from COVID-19. The sample consisted of peripheral blood. In nucleotides, the CDR3 is TGTGCCAGCAGTAAACCCGACGGGACCGGGGAGCTGTTTTTT. It codes for CASSKPDGTGELFF.